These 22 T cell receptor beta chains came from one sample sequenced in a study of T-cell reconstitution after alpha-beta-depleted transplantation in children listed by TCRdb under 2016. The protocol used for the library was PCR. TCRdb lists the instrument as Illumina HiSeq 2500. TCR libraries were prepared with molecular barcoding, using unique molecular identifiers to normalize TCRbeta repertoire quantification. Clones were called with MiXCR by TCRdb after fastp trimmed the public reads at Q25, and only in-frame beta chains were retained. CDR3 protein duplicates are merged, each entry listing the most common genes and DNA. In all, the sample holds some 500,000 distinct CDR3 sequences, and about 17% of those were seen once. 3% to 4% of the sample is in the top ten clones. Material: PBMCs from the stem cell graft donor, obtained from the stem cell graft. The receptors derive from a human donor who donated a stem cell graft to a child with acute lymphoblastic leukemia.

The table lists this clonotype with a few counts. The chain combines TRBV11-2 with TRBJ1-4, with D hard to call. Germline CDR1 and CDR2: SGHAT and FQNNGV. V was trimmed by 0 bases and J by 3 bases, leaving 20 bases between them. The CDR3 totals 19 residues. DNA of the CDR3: TGTGCCAGCAGCTTAGATAAGACCGAATGGGGAAGAGCTAATGAAAAACTGTTTTTT. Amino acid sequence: CASSLDKTEWGRANEKLFF.

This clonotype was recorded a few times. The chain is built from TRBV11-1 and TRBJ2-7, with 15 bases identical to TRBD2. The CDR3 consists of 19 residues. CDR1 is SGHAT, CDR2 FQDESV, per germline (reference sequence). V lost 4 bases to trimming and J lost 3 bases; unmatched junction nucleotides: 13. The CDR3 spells CASSSPGLAGGTANYEQYF. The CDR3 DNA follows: TGTGCCAGCAGCTCACCGGGACTAGCGGGAGGCACGGCGAACTACGAGCAGTACTTC.

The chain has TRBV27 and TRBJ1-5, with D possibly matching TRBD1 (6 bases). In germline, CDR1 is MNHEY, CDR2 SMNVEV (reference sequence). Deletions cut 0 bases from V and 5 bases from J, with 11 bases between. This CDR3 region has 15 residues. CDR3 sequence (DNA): TGTGCCAGCAGTTTATCGGCTGCAGGGGATCAGCCCCAGCATTTT. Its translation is CASSLSAAGDQPQHF.

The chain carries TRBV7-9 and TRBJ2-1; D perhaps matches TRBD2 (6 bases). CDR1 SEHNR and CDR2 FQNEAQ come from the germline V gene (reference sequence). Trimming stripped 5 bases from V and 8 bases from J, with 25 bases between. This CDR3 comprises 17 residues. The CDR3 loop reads CASSPTLGLGLWHEQFF. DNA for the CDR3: TGTGCCAGCAGCCCGACGCTGGGACTCGGACTATGGCATGAGCAGTTCTTC.

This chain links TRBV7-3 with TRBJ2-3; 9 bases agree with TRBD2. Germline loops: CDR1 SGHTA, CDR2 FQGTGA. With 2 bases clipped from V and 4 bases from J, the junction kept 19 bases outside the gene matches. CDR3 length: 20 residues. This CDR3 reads CASSLLGHGRREGWADTQYF. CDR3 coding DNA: TGTGCCAGCAGCTTATTGGGGCACGGTCGGCGGGAGGGATGGGCAGATACGCAGTATTTT.

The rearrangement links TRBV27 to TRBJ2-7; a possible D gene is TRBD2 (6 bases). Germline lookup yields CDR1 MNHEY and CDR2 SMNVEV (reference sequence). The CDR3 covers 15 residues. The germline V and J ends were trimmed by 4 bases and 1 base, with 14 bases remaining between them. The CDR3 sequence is CASSWTGTASYEQYF. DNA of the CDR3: TGTGCCAGCAGTTGGACCGGGACTGCATCCTACGAGCAGTACTTC.

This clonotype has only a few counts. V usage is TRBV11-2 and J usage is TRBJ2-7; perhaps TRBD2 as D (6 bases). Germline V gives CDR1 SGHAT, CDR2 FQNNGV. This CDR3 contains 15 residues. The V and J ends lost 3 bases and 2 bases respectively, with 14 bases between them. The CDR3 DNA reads TGTGCCAGCAGCTTTCTTACGGGAGCTACCTACGAGCAGTACTTC. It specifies CASSFLTGATYEQYF. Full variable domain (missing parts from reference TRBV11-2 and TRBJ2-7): EAGVAQSPRYKIIEKRQSVAFWCNPISGHATLYWYQQILGQGPKLLIQFQNNGVVDDSQLPKDRFSAERLKGVDSTLKIQPAKLEDSAVYLCASSFLTGATYEQYFGPGTRLTVT.

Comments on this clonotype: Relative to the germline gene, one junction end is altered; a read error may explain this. The CDR3 DNA reads TGTGCCACCAGCGTGGGGCGGGGTAACTATGGCTACACCTTC. Protein product: CATSVGRGNYGYTF. V is TRBV9 and J is TRBJ1-2; TRBD1 might be the D (5 bases). The CDR3 covers 14 residues. Germline values: CDR1 SGDLS, CDR2 YYNGEE.

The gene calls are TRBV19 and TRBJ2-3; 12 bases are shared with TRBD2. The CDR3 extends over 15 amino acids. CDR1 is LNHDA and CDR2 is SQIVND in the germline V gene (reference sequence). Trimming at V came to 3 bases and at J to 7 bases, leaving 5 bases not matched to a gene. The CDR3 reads CASSMTSGRSHTQYF. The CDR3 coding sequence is TGTGCCAGTAGTATGACTAGCGGGAGAAGTCATACGCAGTATTTT.

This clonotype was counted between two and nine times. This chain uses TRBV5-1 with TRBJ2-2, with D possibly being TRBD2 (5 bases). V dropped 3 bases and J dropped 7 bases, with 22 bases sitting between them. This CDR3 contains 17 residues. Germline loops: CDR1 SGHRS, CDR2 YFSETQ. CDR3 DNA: TGCGCCAGCAGCTCGTTATTGAGCGGAGACGCCCACGGGGAGCTGTTTTTT. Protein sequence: CASSSLLSGDAHGELFF.

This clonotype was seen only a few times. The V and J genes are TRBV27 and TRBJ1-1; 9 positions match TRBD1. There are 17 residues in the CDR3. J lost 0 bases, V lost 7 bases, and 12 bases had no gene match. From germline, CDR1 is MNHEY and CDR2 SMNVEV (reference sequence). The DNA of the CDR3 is TGTGCCAGCAAGTCCATACAGGGGGCCAATCTGAACACTGAAGCTTTCTTT. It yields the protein CASKSIQGANLNTEAFF.

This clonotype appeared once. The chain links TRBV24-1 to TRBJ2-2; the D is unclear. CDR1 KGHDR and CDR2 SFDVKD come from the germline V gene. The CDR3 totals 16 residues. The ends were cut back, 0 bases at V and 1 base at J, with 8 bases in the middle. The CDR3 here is CATSDLPTGNTGELFF. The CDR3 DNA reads TGTGCCACCAGTGATTTGCCGACGGGGAACACCGGGGAGCTGTTTTTT.

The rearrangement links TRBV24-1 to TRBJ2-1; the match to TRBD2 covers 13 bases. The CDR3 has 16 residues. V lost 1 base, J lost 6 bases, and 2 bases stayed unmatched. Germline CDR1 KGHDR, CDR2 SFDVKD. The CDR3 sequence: CATSDLTSGGGNEQFF. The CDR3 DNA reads TGTGCCACCAGTGATTTAACTAGCGGGGGGGGCAATGAGCAGTTCTTC.

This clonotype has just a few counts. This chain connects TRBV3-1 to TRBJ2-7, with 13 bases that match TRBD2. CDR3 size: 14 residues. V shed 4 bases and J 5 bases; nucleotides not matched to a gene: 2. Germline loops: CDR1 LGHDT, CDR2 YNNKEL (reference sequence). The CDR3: CASSRTSGGHEQYF. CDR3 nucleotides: TGTGCCAGCAGCCGGACTAGCGGGGGCCACGAGCAGTACTTC.

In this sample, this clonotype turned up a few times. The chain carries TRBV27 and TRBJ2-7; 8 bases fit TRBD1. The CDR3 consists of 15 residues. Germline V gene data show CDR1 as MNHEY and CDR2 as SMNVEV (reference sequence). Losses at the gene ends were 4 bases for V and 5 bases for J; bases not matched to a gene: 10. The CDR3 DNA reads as TGTGCCAGCAGTTACCACAGGGGGGATAGAGACGAGCAGTACTTC. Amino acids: CASSYHRGDRDEQYF.

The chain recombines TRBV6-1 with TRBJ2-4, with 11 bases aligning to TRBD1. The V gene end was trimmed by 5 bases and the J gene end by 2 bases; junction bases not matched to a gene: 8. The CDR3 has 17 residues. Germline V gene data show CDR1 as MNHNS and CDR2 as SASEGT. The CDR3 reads CASSTDRGPHPKNIQYF. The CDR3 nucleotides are TGTGCCAGCAGTACGGACAGGGGGCCCCACCCCAAAAACATTCAGTACTTC.

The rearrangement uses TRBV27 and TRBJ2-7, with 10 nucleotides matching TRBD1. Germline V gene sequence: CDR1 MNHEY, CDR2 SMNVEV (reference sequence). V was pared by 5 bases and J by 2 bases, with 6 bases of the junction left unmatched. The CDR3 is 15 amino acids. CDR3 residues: CASSPWTGGAYEQYF. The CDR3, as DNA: TGTGCCAGCAGTCCCTGGACAGGGGGGGCCTACGAGCAGTACTTC.

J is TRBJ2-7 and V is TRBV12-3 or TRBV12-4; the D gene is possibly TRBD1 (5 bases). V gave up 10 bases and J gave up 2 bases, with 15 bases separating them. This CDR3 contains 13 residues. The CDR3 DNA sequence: TGTGCCACCGCCCGGGCAGGGACCTACGAGCAGTACTTC. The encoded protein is CATARAGTYEQYF.

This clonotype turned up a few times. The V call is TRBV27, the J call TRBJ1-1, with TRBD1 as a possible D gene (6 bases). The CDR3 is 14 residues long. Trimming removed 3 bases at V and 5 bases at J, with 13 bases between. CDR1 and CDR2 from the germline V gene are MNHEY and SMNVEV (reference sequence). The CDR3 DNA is TGTGCCAGCAGTTTCGCCCGGGGGCGGACTGAAGCTTTCTTT. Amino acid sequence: CASSFARGRTEAFF.

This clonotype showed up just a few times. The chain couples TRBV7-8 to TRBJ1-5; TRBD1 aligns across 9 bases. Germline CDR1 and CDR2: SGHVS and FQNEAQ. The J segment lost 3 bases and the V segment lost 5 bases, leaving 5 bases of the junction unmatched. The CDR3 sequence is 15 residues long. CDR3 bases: TGTGCCAGCAGCGCACAGGGGGCCGACAATCAGCCCCAGCATTTT. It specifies CASSAQGADNQPQHF. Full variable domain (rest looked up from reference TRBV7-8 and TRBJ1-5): GAGVSQSPRYKVAKRGQDVALRCDPISGHVSLFWYQQALGQGPEFLTYFQNEAQLDKSGLPSDRFFAERPEGSVSTLKIQRTQQEDSAVYLCASSAQGADNQPQHFGDGTRLSIL.

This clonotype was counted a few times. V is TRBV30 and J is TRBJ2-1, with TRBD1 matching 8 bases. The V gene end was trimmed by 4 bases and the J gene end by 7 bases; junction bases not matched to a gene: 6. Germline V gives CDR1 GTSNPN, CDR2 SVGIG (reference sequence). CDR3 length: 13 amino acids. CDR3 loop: CAWNGQGPNEQFF. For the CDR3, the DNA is TGTGCCTGGAACGGACAGGGCCCAAATGAGCAGTTCTTC.

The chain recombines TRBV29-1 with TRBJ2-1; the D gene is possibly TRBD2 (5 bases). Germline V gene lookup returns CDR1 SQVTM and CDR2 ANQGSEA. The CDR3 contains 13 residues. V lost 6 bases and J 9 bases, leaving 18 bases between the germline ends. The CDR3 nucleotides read TGCAGCGTCGCCGAGGTGGGTGAGGGTGAGCAGTTCTTC. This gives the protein CSVAEVGEGEQFF.